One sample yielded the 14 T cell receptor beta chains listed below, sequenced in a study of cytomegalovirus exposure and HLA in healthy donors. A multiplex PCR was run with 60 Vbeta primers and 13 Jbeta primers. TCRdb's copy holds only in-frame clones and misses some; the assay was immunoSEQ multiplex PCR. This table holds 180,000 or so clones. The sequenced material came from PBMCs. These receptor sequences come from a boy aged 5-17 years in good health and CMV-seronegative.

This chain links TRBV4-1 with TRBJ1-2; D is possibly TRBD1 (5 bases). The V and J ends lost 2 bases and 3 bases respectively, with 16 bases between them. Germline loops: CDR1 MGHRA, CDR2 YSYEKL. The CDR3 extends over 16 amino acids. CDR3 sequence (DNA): TGCGCCAGCAGCCAACATTCCCCCAGGGTGGACTATGGCTACACCTTC. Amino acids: CASSQHSPRVDYGYTF.

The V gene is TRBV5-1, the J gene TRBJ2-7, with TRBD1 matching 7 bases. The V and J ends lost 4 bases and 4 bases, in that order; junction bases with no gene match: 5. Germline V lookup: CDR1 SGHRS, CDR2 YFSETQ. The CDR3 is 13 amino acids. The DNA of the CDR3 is TGCGCCAGCAGCGGGGGACAGAAATACGAGCAGTACTTC. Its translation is CASSGGQKYEQYF.

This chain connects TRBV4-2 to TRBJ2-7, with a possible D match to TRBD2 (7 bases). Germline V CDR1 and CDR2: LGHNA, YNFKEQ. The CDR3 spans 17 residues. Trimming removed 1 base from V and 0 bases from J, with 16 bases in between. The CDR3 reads CASSQVGGGDSSYEQYF. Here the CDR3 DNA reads TGTGCCAGCAGCCAAGTCGGAGGGGGGGATAGCTCCTACGAGCAGTACTTC.

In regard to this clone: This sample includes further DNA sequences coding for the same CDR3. In nucleotides, the CDR3 is TGCGCCAGCAGCCAAACCCCTCGGGCAGGGTCCCCAGATACGCAGTATTTT. Amino acid sequence: CASSQTPRAGSPDTQYF. The chain carries TRBV4-1 and TRBJ2-3; TRBD1 is a possible D gene (5 bases). The CDR3 runs to 17 residues. CDR1 and CDR2 (germline): MGHRA, YSYEKL. The V end was cut by 2 bases, the J end by 4 bases, with 19 bases between.

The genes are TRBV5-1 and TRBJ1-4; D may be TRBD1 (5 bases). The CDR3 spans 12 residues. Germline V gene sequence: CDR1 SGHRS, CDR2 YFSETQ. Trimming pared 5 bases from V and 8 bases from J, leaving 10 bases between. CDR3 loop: CASSRGGEKLFF. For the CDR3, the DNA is TGCGCCAGCAGTCGGGGGGGAGAAAAACTGTTTTTT.

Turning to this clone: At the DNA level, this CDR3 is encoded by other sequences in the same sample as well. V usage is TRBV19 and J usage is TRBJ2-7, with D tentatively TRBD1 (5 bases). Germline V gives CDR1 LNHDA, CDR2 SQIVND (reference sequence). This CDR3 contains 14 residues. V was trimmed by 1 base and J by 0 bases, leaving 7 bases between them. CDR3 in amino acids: CASSIGQGSYEQYF. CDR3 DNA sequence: TGTGCCAGTAGTATAGGCCAGGGCTCCTACGAGCAGTACTTC. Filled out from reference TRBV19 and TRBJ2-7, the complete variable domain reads DGGITQSPKYLFRKEGQNVTLSCEQNLNHDAMYWYRQDPGQGLRLIYYSQIVNDFQKGDIAEGYSVSREKKESFPLTVTSAQKNPTAFYLCASSIGQGSYEQYFGPGTRLTVT.

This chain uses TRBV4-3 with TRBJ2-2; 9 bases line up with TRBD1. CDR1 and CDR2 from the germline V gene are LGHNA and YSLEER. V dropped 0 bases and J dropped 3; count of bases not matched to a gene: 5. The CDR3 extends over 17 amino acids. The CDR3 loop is CASSQERTGAYTGELFF. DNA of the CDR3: TGCGCCAGCAGCCAAGAAAGGACAGGGGCGTACACCGGGGAGCTGTTTTTT.

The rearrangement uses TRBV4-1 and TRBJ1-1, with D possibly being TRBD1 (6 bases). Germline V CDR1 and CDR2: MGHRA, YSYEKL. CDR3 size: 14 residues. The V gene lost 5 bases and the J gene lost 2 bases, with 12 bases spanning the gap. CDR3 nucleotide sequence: TGCGCCAGCAGCAGACAGGACAGTAACACTGAAGCTTTCTTT. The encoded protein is CASSRQDSNTEAFF.

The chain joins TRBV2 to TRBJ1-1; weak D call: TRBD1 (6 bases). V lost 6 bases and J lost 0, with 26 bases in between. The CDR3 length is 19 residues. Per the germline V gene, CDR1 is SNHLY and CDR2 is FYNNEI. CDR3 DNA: TGTGCCAGCAGGCCTGCTCCTGGACAGATCCGGGGAATGAACACTGAAGCTTTCTTT. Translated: CASRPAPGQIRGMNTEAFF.

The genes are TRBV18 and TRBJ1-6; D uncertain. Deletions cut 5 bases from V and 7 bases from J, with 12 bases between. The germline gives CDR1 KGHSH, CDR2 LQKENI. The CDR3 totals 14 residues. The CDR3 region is CASSSSRGNSPLHF. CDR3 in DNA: TGTGCCAGCTCATCTAGTCGAGGGAATTCACCCCTCCACTTT.

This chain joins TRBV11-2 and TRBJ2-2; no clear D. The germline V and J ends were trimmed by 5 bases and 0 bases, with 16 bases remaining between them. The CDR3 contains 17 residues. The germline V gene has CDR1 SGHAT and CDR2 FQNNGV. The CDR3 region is CASSQLTYATNTGELFF. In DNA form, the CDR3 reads TGTGCCAGCAGCCAGCTGACATACGCTACGAACACCGGGGAGCTGTTTTTT.

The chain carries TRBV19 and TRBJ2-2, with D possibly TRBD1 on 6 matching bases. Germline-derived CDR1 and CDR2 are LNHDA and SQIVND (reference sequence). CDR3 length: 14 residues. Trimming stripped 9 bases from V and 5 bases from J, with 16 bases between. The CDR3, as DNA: TGTGCCAGCACGGGACAACCGATAACCGGGGAGCTGTTTTTT. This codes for CASTGQPITGELFF.

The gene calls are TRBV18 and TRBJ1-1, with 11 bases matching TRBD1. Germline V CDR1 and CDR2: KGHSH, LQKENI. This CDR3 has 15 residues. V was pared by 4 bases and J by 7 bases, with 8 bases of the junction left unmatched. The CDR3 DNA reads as TGTGCCAGCTCACGGGACAGGGGGACCAGGAATGAAGCTTTCTTT. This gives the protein CASSRDRGTRNEAFF.

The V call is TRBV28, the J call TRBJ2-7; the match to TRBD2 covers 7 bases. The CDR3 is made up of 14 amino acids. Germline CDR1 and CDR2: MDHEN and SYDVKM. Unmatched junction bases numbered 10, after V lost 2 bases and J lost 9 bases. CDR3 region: CASSLAGTNSGQYF. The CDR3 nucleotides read TGTGCCAGCAGTTTAGCGGGGACTAACTCTGGGCAGTACTTC.